One sample yielded the 10 T cell receptor beta chains listed below, sequenced in a study of shared clonotypes between healthy human individuals (dated by TCRdb to 2020 to 2021). Library prep was done by the immunoSEQ multiplex PCR assay. This is the immuneACCESS table as TCRdb keeps it, with only in-frame sequences that have V and J called. A part of the clones is gone; compared with another copy, unresolved V genes explain less than half, and the rest is unexplained. Recorded for this sample are some 530,000 clones; over 70% of them occurred a single time. The ten largest clonotypes hold about 13% of the sample. Specimen: PBMCs. The receptors shown here come from a woman in her forties in good health. Some clones in this sample may be carry-over from other donors' samples.

V gene TRBV7-3 combines with J gene TRBJ2-1; 13 nucleotides line up with TRBD2. The junction had 7 bases not matched to a gene; V was cut back by 5 bases and J by 9 bases. The CDR3 is made up of 15 amino acids. Per germline, CDR1 SGHTA and CDR2 FQGTGA. CDR3 nucleotides: TGTGCCAGCAGCCCCGGACTAGCGGGAGTTGCTGAGCAGTTCTTC. Its protein product is CASSPGLAGVAEQFF.

The count of this clone is one. Other DNA sequences in this sample translate to the same CDR3. The chain has TRBV5-1 and TRBJ2-1; D uncertain. Germline CDR1 and CDR2: SGHRS and YFSETQ. This CDR3 has 13 amino acids. Trimming shortened V by 0 bases and J by 4 bases, and 5 bases separated the two germline ends. CDR3 sequence: CASSLDPYNEQFF. In DNA form, the CDR3 reads TGCGCCAGCAGCTTGGATCCTTACAATGAGCAGTTCTTC.

The chain carries TRBV11-2 and TRBJ2-1; 14 bases agree with TRBD2. The ends lost 5 bases at V and 7 bases at J; junction bases unmatched: 4. This CDR3 region has 15 residues. Germline V CDR1 and CDR2: SGHAT, FQNNGV. The CDR3 protein is CASSEGLAGANEQFF. The CDR3 DNA reads as TGTGCCAGCAGCGAGGGACTAGCGGGAGCAAATGAGCAGTTCTTC.

This chain connects TRBV5-1 to TRBJ2-1; TRBD2 matches 8 bases. Looked up from germline, CDR1 is SGHRS and CDR2 is YFSETQ. The CDR3 contains 13 residues. Unmatched junction bases numbered 12, after V lost 4 bases and J lost 15 bases. The CDR3 region is CASSEQPGTSWFF. In DNA form, the CDR3 reads TGCGCCAGCAGCGAACAACCCGGGACTAGTTGGTTCTTC.

This clone came up a few times. The rearrangement links TRBV28 to TRBJ2-6; TRBD2 is a possible D gene (5 bases). CDR3 length: 17 residues. The V and J ends lost 3 bases and 0 bases respectively, with 12 bases between them. Germline lookup yields CDR1 MDHEN and CDR2 SYDVKM. The CDR3 is CASSLAASHSGANVLTF. The CDR3 coding sequence is TGTGCCAGCAGTTTGGCGGCTAGCCACTCTGGGGCCAACGTCCTGACTTTC.

The chain links TRBV11-2 to TRBJ2-5, with 8 bases that match TRBD2. The CDR3 spans 15 residues. The V gene end was trimmed by 8 bases and the J gene end by 5 bases; junction bases not matched to a gene: 13. The germline V gene has CDR1 SGHAT and CDR2 FQNNGV. The CDR3 loop is CASRRISGIGETQYF. CDR3 DNA: TGTGCCAGCCGACGGATTAGCGGGATTGGGGAGACCCAGTACTTC.

This chain links TRBV28 with TRBJ2-1; possibly TRBD1 for D (6 bases). Per the germline V gene, CDR1 is MDHEN and CDR2 is SYDVKM. V dropped 6 bases and J dropped 3 bases, with 15 bases sitting between them. CDR3 length: 15 amino acids. CDR3 amino acids: CASSRLDRNYNEQFF. CDR3 sequence (DNA): TGTGCCAGCAGCCGGCTCGACAGGAACTACAATGAGCAGTTCTTC.

The chain's CDR3 is CASSEWGGRGRETQYF. The DNA for the CDR3 is TGTGCCAGCAGCGAATGGGGCGGGAGGGGACGAGAGACCCAGTACTTC. The chain employs TRBV7-9 and TRBJ2-5; 9 nucleotides align to TRBD2. The germline CDR1 and CDR2 sequences are SEHNR and FQNEAQ (reference sequence). The V segment lost 5 bases and the J segment 4 bases; nucleotides outside the gene matches: 11. CDR3 size: 16 residues.

CDR3 amino acids: CASSEGPAGGYEQYF. DNA for the CDR3: TGTGCCAGCAGTGAAGGGCCCGCGGGGGGCTACGAGCAGTACTTC. The V gene is TRBV2, the J gene TRBJ2-7; 8 bases align to TRBD2. In germline, CDR1 is SNHLY, CDR2 FYNNEI. The CDR3 loop spans 15 amino acids. Germline trimming cut 1 base from V and 3 bases from J; bases unmatched to any gene: 5.

This clone was detected only a few times. The chain has TRBV7-2 and TRBJ1-1, with a tentative D call TRBD1 (6 bases). CDR3 length: 12 residues. CDR1 SGHTA and CDR2 FQGNSA come from the germline V gene. The ends were cut back, 3 bases at V and 10 bases at J, with 12 bases in the middle. The CDR3 DNA follows: TGTGCCAGCAGCTTGCAACAGGGAGGAGCTTTCTTT. This sequence encodes CASSLQQGGAFF.